This entry features one T cell receptor (beta chain) sequence. The antigen it recognizes is unknown. The record has no base qualities; no much larger clone is one base away. V and J are trimmed by 0 bases and 1 base, and the gene matches miss 8 bases of the junction. CDR1 MGHRA and CDR2 YSYEKL are derived from the germline V gene. From cysteine to phenylalanine, the CDR3 is 17 amino acids long. Only the CDR3 DNA stays, 51 bases, in frame from base 1. This specimen comes from a study of blood T cell repertoires in COVID-19 (TCRdb year 2020). Background for the entire study: Samples from collaborators originated in the United States, Italy and Spain and spanned both the acute and convalescent phases of COVID-19. The material from the prospective study consisted of cDNA or gDNA derived from T cells, B-cell-depleted T cells, or PBMCs. Deeply sampled blood TCRbeta repertoires from subjects exposed to, actively infected with, or recovered from COVID-19 were included in the dataset. The repertoires were released in a freely available public database intended as a resource for research on the immune response to SARS-CoV-2. Samples came from the ongoing ImmuneRACE study (first 160 participants) plus 1,254 subjects from 6 global collaborators. The sample metadata nearly always contained a de-identified subject ID, COVID-19 status, age in years and sex. Where HLA class I and class II types were available, the types were taken from metadata supplied by the sample provider, not from assay-based typing. Broad study findings and their caveats: Clinical and demographic metadata were provided uncurated, with the amount varying by source and participant.

TCRbeta CDR3 regions were amplified from genomic DNA using the immunoSEQ Assay, a bias-controlled multiplex PCR. As for the authors' bioinformatics: Nucleated cell counts per sample were estimated from amplification of reference gene primers within the assay. Sequence reads were collapsed and filtered to measure the absolute abundance of every unique TCRbeta CDR3 rearrangement. For each sample, productive Simpson clonality was calculated by taking the square root of Simpson's diversity index across productive rearrangements. TCRdb provides this immuneACCESS table in a form limited to in-frame rearrangements. Some clones are lacking; in checked studies, under half of them reflect an unresolved V gene, and why the rest are absent is not known. V and J calls plus clone size are reproduced from that table; the DNA served to infer D and trimming. Across this sample there are about 250,000 clones, with around 88% seen only once. About 5.9% of the sample comes from the top ten.

One collaborating source in Seattle enrolled patients during active infection and followed them longitudinally through the course of disease. The collaborating institutions used their own protocols to collect whole blood in K2EDTA tubes. For TCRbeta analysis, collaborator samples were shipped as frozen whole blood, as isolated PBMCs, or as DNA extracted from either sample type. The sequence derives from a woman in her twenties or thirties with COVID-19, enrolled during active disease. Sequences were obtained from peripheral blood. The sequence links TRBV4-1 to TRBJ1-1, with 7 bases matching TRBD1. The CDR3 in this case is CASSQDIWGTENTEAFF. The sequenced DNA: TGCGCCAGCAGCCAAGATATTTGGGGGACAGAGAACACTGAAGCTTTCTTT.